The present T cell receptor beta chain was sequenced within a study of blood T cell repertoires in COVID-19. For the study at large: Sources were T cells, B-cell-depleted T cells, or PBMCs; the material itself was cDNA or gDNA.

Study processing details: The assay estimated nucleated cells by amplifying reference gene primers. Using immunoSEQ multiplex PCR, the repertoire was profiled, and TCRdb retains in-frame clones only, with some absent. The DNA was the basis for D and trimming; V, J and clone size are from that table. The repertoire holds 270,000 or so clones, 90% seen once, with about 4% in the top ten. The CDR3 is 17 amino acids. J gave up 6 bases and V 0 bases, and 8 bases lay outside the gene matches. Germline V gene sequence: CDR1 SGHRS, CDR2 YFSETQ. Sequenced: PBMCs or T cells enriched from blood (not recorded which). This clonotype was obtained from a woman in her 30s with acute COVID-19. This chain connects TRBV5-1 to TRBJ2-1; 11 bases map to TRBD2. CDR3 in DNA: TGCGCCAGCAGCTTGGCCGTAGCGGGAGGGATCGCCAATGAGCAGTTCTTC. It is translated as CASSLAVAGGIANEQFF.